This entry describes one T cell receptor (beta chain). Noted time point: after trial treatment. Treatment reported: LDRT plus nivolumab, ipilimumab, low-dose cyclophosphamide and aspirin (RACIN trial). Ipilimumab, nivolumab, aspirin, low-dose cyclophosphamide and low-dose radiotherapy were administered to donors. The data derive from a study of low-dose radiotherapy and immunotherapy resistance in tumors. On the study more broadly: On an every-two-weeks schedule, patients received intravenous nivolumab 240 mg, along with ipilimumab 1 mg/kg every six weeks. Daily oral aspirin at 300 mg began on cycle 1 day 1 and lasted four cycles.

Primers used for first-strand cDNA, a TRAV- and TRBV-specific set, covered both alpha and beta chains. PCR amplification of the TCRs was performed with Phusion for 20 PCR cycles, and it relied on a constant-region primer together with a V-primer adapter. TCRdb processed the reads anew with MiXCR; each CDR3 protein has one entry. This table has approximately 46,000 distinct CDR3 sequences, about 25% appearing once. CDR1 and CDR2 (germline): MNHEY, SVGEGT. This CDR3 comprises 14 residues. V was trimmed by 4 bases and J by 10 bases, leaving 17 bases between them. This chain connects TRBV6-2 or TRBV6-3 to TRBJ2-1; D is possibly TRBD1 (5 bases). The source material was PBMCs, sampled after low-dose radiotherapy plus immunotherapy. The receptor was derived from a male donor with prostate cancer. This CDR3 is CASSFYRFSYEQFF. CDR3 bases: TGTGCCAGCAGTTTCTACAGGTTTTCCTACGAGCAGTTCTTC.